Below are 26 T cell receptor beta chains sequenced from a single sample in a study of Graves' ophthalmopathy and Graves' hyperthyroidism. TCR beta CDR3 amplification used RNA transcripts. The workflow started with a first-round RT-PCR run with HTBI primers and then moved on to a second-round multiplex PCR. TCRdb processed the multiplex PCR reads anew with MiXCR; each CDR3 protein has one entry. Among almost 750,000 distinct CDR3 sequences, 40% were seen once, and the ten largest hold roughly 45%. Sequencing input: peripheral blood. These receptors were obtained from an adult man with Graves' ophthalmopathy.

DNA for the CDR3: TGTGCCAGCAGCCAAGAGTACAGTCAAGAGACCCAGTACTTC. It encodes CASSQEYSQETQYF. V is TRBV14 and J is TRBJ2-5; D remains ambiguous. The CDR3 runs 14 residues. Germline CDR1 and CDR2: SGHDN and FVKESK. Trimming took off 0 bases at V and 2 bases at J, with 7 bases between the two ends. The entire variable domain, with the rest obtained from reference TRBV14 and TRBJ2-5, is as follows: EAGVTQFPSHSVIEKGQTVTLRCDPISGHDNLYWYRRVMGKEIKFLLHFVKESKQDESGMPNNRFLAERTGGTYSTLKVQPAELEDSGVYFCASSQEYSQETQYFGPGTRLLVL.

The sample holds many counts of this clonotype. The chain joins TRBV20-1 to TRBJ1-6, with D perhaps matching TRBD1 (5 bases). The CDR3 is made up of 13 amino acids. Trimming removed 0 bases at V and 7 bases at J, with 7 bases between. Germline V lookup: CDR1 DFQATT, CDR2 SNEGSKA (reference sequence). This CDR3 reads CSARDAGNSPLHF. The CDR3 region has the DNA TGCAGTGCTAGAGATGCAGGGAATTCACCCCTCCACTTT.

The chain carries TRBV7-9 and TRBJ2-7; D not certain. Germline CDR1 is SEHNR and CDR2 is FQNEAQ (reference sequence). The CDR3 sequence is 13 residues long. Trimming took off 5 bases at V and 0 bases at J, with 8 bases between the two ends. The DNA for the CDR3 is TGTGCCAGCAGCCTCATGGCCTCCTACGAGCAGTACTTC. Residues: CASSLMASYEQYF.

This clonotype was seen more than once but under ten times. The chain links TRBV11-2 to TRBJ2-5, with a weak D call TRBD2 (5 bases). Germline V gene sequence: CDR1 SGHAT, CDR2 FQNNGV. V lost 0 bases to trimming and J lost 2 bases, with 10 bases between them. The CDR3 is made up of 15 amino acids. The CDR3 is CASSLEASPQETQYF. The CDR3 DNA is TGTGCCAGCAGCTTAGAGGCTAGCCCTCAAGAGACCCAGTACTTC.

This clonotype appeared a single time. The chain is built from TRBV6-1 and TRBJ1-4; 8 bases fit TRBD1. Germline V lookup: CDR1 MNHNS, CDR2 SASEGT. After removal of 5 bases from V and 5 bases from J, the junction contained 13 bases not matched to a gene. CDR3 length: 17 amino acids. The chain's CDR3 is CASSYPERDRKNEKLFF. DNA for the CDR3: TGTGCCAGCAGTTACCCAGAGAGGGACAGGAAAAATGAAAAACTGTTTTTT.

The V and J genes are TRBV25-1 and TRBJ1-1, with 7 bases lining up with TRBD1. CDR1 and CDR2 from the germline V gene are MGHDK and SYGVNS. With 7 bases clipped from V and 4 bases from J, the junction kept 9 bases outside the gene matches. The CDR3 is made up of 14 amino acids. This CDR3 reads CASTAGTAGTEAFF. CDR3 in DNA: TGTGCCAGCACCGCCGGGACAGCGGGCACTGAAGCTTTCTTT.

This clonotype was recorded many times. This sequence joins TRBV29-1 and TRBJ1-5; 9 bases map to TRBD1. The CDR3 consists of 14 residues. V lost 6 bases, J lost 2 bases, and 5 bases stayed unmatched. Germline CDR1 reads SQVTM; CDR2 reads ANQGSEA. The CDR3 spells CSVGTGTRNQPQHF. DNA for the CDR3: TGCAGCGTGGGGACAGGGACTCGCAATCAGCCCCAGCATTTT.

The V gene is TRBV19, the J gene TRBJ1-4; D uncertain. The germline V and J ends were trimmed by 5 bases and 5 bases, with 27 bases remaining between them. The CDR3 totals 19 residues. Germline V gene lookup returns CDR1 LNHDA and CDR2 SQIVND (reference sequence). CDR3 protein: CASSAGPRHLLAINEKLFF. In DNA form, the CDR3 reads TGTGCCAGTAGTGCGGGCCCCCGTCACCTCCTGGCGATAAATGAAAAACTGTTTTTT.

The chain joins TRBV7-3 to TRBJ2-3; D may be TRBD1 (5 bases). Germline CDR1 is SGHTA and CDR2 is FQGTGA. The V and J ends lost 6 bases and 8 bases respectively, with 21 bases between them. This CDR3 spans 15 amino acids. DNA of the CDR3: TGTGCCAGCAGTCCCGAATCAGGGTACGGCGGTACGCAGTATTTT. Translated, it gives CASSPESGYGGTQYF.

J is TRBJ2-2 and V is TRBV5-1; D not certain. Germline values: CDR1 SGHRS, CDR2 YFSETQ. This CDR3 region has 14 residues. V was clipped by 5 bases and J by 0 bases, with 8 bases between them. In DNA, the CDR3 is TGCGCCAGCAGAACTGGTGCGAACACCGGGGAGCTGTTTTTT. It specifies CASRTGANTGELFF.

The chain is built from TRBV7-3 and TRBJ2-7; the D gene is possibly TRBD2 (7 bases). With the DNA end fitting TRBJ2-1 better, the J assignment may be wrong. Germline lookup yields CDR1 SGHTA and CDR2 FQGTGA. The CDR3 runs 14 residues. The CDR3 nucleotides read TGTGCCAGCAGCCTCCGTGGAGGGGGGGATGAGCAGTTCTTC. Translating it yields CASSLRGGGDEQFF.

The chain has TRBV2 and TRBJ1-2, with a tentative D call TRBD1 (5 bases). Germline CDR1 and CDR2: SNHLY and FYNNEI. The CDR3 totals 18 residues. V was trimmed by 0 bases and J by 3 bases, leaving 20 bases between them. CDR3 region: CASSEARGRSTQYYGYTF. The CDR3, as DNA: TGTGCCAGCAGTGAAGCCCGGGGCAGGTCGACCCAGTACTATGGCTACACCTTC.

This CDR3 is CASSQAGTGVDQPQHF. CDR3 in DNA: TGTGCCAGCAGCCAAGCAGGGACAGGGGTCGATCAGCCCCAGCATTTT. This chain connects TRBV4-2 to TRBJ1-5, with 10 bases that match TRBD1. With V trimmed by 1 base and J by 5 bases, 5 bases remained unmatched. CDR3 length: 16 amino acids. The germline CDR1 and CDR2 sequences are LGHNA and YNFKEQ.

This clonotype came up a few times. The CDR3 loop is CASSENQADTQYF. The CDR3 region has the DNA TGTGCCAGCAGTGAAAACCAAGCAGATACGCAGTATTTT. This sequence joins TRBV25-1 and TRBJ2-3; unclear D gene. The CDR3 runs 13 residues. V lost 2 bases and J lost 4, with 7 bases in between. Germline V gene sequence: CDR1 MGHDK, CDR2 SYGVNS.

This clonotype was detected many times. V gene TRBV10-3 combines with J gene TRBJ2-5; 7 nucleotides match TRBD2. V shed 3 bases, J shed 4 bases, and the junction held 14 bases outside the gene matches. This CDR3 has 17 residues. Germline values: CDR1 ENHRY, CDR2 SYGVKD. The CDR3 nucleotides are TGTGCCATCAGTGACCTGATAATGCGGGAGCGGGGAGAGACCCAGTACTTC. Amino acid sequence: CAISDLIMRERGETQYF.

The chain carries TRBV9 and TRBJ2-2; 7 nucleotides match TRBD2. J was trimmed by 3 bases and V by 4 bases; bases with no gene match: 9. The CDR3 loop spans 16 amino acids. Germline CDR1 reads SGDLS; CDR2 reads YYNGEE. The CDR3 nucleotides are TGTGCCAGCAGCAGTGGGGCTAGCGGCTACACCGGGGAGCTGTTTTTT. Translation gives CASSSGASGYTGELFF.

This clonotype was recorded only once. The junction differs from germline at one of its ends, possibly a read error. The chain recombines TRBV10-3 with TRBJ1-2; 9 bases line up with TRBD1. This CDR3 region has 12 residues. From germline, CDR1 is ENHRY and CDR2 SYGVKD. CDR3 amino acids: CAISVRDRDYAF. The CDR3 DNA sequence: TGTGCCATCAGTGTCCGGGACAGGGACTACGCCTTC.

The table lists this clonotype with a few counts. The genes are TRBV7-9 and TRBJ2-7; D is uncertain. Germline CDR1 SEHNR, CDR2 FQNEAQ (reference sequence). The ends were cut back, 3 bases at V and 0 bases at J, with 15 bases in the middle. This CDR3 has 16 amino acids. The CDR3 sequence is CASSFGTATPSYEQYF. The CDR3 DNA sequence: TGTGCCAGCAGCTTTGGAACAGCAACCCCCTCCTACGAGCAGTACTTC.

J is TRBJ1-1 and V is TRBV2; no clear D gene. V was shortened by 5 bases and J by 7 bases, with 8 bases between the two germline ends. The CDR3 runs 11 residues. Germline V gene sequence: CDR1 SNHLY, CDR2 FYNNEI. The DNA for the CDR3 is TGTGCCAGCAGTTTATTTGATGAAGCTTTCTTT. It codes for CASSLFDEAFF. Variable domain in full (rest from reference TRBV2 and TRBJ1-1): EPEVTQTPSHQVTQMGQEVILRCVPISNHLYFYWYRQILGQKVEFLVSFYNNEISEKSEIFDDQFSVERPDGSNFTLKIRSTKLEDSAMYFCASSLFDEAFFGQGTRLTVV.

Ten or more counts support this clonotype. V and J are TRBV20-1 and TRBJ1-6; D remains ambiguous. CDR1 and CDR2 (germline): DFQATT, SNEGSKA (reference sequence). This CDR3 region has 14 residues. V was clipped by 1 base and J by 7 bases, with 11 bases between them. As DNA, the CDR3 is TGCAGTGCTAGAGTTGGTTCTGGGAATTCACCCCTCCACTTT. Residues: CSARVGSGNSPLHF.

This clonotype appeared a single time. The chain recombines TRBV4-2 with TRBJ2-7, with 8 bases lining up with TRBD2. Germline V gene lookup returns CDR1 LGHNA and CDR2 YNFKEQ. V was clipped by 3 bases and J by 6 bases; unmatched bases: 10. This CDR3 has 15 residues. CDR3 sequence (DNA): TGTGCCAGCAGCCAGGAAACCGGGACTAGTGTCGAGCAGTACTTC. Amino acids: CASSQETGTSVEQYF.

The V call is TRBV20-1, the J call TRBJ2-5; weak D call: TRBD1 (6 bases). The CDR3 consists of 12 residues. CDR1 and CDR2 from the germline V gene are DFQATT and SNEGSKA (reference sequence). Trimming pared 3 bases from V and 5 bases from J, leaving 10 bases between. The CDR3 DNA follows: TGCAGTGCTAGGGGGGCTAGGGAGACCCAGTACTTC. Translated, it gives CSARGARETQYF.

Only a few counts were recorded for this clonotype. The genes are TRBV3-1 and TRBJ2-7; 9 bases fit TRBD1. Germline V CDR1 and CDR2: LGHDT, YNNKEL (reference sequence). V was clipped by 4 bases and J by 6 bases; unmatched bases: 4. The CDR3 totals 13 residues. In nucleotides, the CDR3 is TGTGCCAGCAGCCTTGGGACAGGGTTCGAGCAGTACTTC. The encoded protein is CASSLGTGFEQYF.

Turning to this clonotype: An end of the junction differs from the germline gene, which may be a read error. This chain uses TRBV7-9 with TRBJ1-4; the D gene is possibly TRBD1 (5 bases). From germline, CDR1 is SEHNR and CDR2 FQNEAQ (reference sequence). This CDR3 contains 15 residues. In DNA form, the CDR3 reads TGTGCCAGCGGCTTAACCGGGGGTTTCGGTGAAAAACTGGTTTTT. Protein product: CASGLTGGFGEKLVF.

This clonotype was observed a few times. The chain links TRBV20-1 to TRBJ2-7, with 8 bases fitting TRBD2. CDR3 length: 14 residues. Looked up from germline, CDR1 is DFQATT and CDR2 is SNEGSKA (reference sequence). V lost 2 bases, J lost 4 bases, and 7 bases stayed unmatched. The CDR3 sequence: CSARPLAGRYEQYF. CDR3 DNA: TGCAGTGCTAGACCCTTAGCGGGGAGGTACGAGCAGTACTTC.

As for this clonotype: A much larger clone is a single base away; this may be a read error. This rearrangement joins TRBV9 to TRBJ2-5; 9 bases fit TRBD2. This CDR3 spans 15 amino acids. Germline V gene data show CDR1 as SGDLS and CDR2 as YYNGEE. Unmatched junction bases numbered 7, after V lost 1 base and J lost 6 bases. CDR3: CASSVRAGGYQTQYF. Written as DNA, the CDR3 is TGTGCCAGCAGCGTACGGGCGGGGGGGTATCAGACCCAGTACTTC.